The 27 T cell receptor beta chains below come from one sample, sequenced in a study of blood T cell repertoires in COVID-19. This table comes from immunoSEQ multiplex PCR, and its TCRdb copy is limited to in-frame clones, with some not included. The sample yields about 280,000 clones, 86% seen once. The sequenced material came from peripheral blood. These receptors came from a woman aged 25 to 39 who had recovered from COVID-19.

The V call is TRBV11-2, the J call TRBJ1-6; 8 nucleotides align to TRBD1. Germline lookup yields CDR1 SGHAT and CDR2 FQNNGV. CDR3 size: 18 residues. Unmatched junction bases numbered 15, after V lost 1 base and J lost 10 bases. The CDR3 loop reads CASSLVRLPGQGGSPLHF. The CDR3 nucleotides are TGTGCCAGCAGCTTAGTCCGTCTTCCAGGACAGGGTGGGTCACCCCTCCACTTT. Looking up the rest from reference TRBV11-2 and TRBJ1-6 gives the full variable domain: EAGVAQSPRYKIIEKRQSVAFWCNPISGHATLYWYQQILGQGPKLLIQFQNNGVVDDSQLPKDRFSAERLKGVDSTLKIQPAKLEDSAVYLCASSLVRLPGQGGSPLHFGNGTRLTVT.

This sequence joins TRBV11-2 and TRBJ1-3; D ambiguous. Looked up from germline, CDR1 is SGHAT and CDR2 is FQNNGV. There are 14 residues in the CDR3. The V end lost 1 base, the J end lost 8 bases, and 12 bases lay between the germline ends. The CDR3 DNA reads TGTGCCAGCAGCTTAGTCTACCTTCAGGACACCATATATTTT. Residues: CASSLVYLQDTIYF.

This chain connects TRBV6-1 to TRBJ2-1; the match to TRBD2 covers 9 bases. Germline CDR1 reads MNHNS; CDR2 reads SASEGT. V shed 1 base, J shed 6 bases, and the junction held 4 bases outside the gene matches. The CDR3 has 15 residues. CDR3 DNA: TGTGCCAGCAGTGAAGGGCGGGGGGGCTCCAATGAGCAGTTCTTC. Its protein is CASSEGRGGSNEQFF.

The CDR3 DNA reads TGCAGTGTAAGGGGAGATACGCAGTATTTT. It yields the protein CSVRGDTQYF. V usage is TRBV20-1 and J usage is TRBJ2-3; the D gene is possibly TRBD1 (5 bases). The length of the CDR3 is 10 residues. Germline V lookup: CDR1 DFQATT, CDR2 SNEGSKA (reference sequence). V gave up 7 bases and J gave up 5 bases, with 7 bases separating them.

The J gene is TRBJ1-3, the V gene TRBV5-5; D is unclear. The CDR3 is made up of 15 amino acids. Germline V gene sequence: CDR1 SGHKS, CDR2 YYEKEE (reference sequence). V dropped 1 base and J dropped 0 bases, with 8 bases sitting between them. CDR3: CASSLNRNSGNTIYF. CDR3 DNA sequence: TGTGCCAGCAGCTTGAATAGAAACTCTGGAAACACCATATATTTT.

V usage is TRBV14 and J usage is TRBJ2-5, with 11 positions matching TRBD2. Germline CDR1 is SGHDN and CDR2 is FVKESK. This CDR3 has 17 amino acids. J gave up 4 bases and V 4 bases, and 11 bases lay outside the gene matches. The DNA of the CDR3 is TGTGCCAGCAGCCTTCTTGGTAGCGGGGGGGTCAGAGAGACCCAGTACTTC. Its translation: CASSLLGSGGVRETQYF. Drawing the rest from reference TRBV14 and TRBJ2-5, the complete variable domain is EAGVTQFPSHSVIEKGQTVTLRCDPISGHDNLYWYRRVMGKEIKFLLHFVKESKQDESGMPNNRFLAERTGGTYSTLKVQPAELEDSGVYFCASSLLGSGGVRETQYFGPGTRLLVL.

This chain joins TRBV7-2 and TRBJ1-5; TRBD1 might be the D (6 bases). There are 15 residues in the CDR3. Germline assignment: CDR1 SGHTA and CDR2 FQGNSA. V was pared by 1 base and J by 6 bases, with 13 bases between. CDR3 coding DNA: TGTGCCAGCAGCTTAGAATCAGGGGACGGTCAGCCCCAGCATTTT. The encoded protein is CASSLESGDGQPQHF.

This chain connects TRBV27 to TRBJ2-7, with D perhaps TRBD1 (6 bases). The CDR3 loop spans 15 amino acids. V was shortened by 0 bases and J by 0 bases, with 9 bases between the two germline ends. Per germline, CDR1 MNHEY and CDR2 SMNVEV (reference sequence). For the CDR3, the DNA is TGTGCCAGCAGTTTATCCGGGACAAGCTCCTACGAGCAGTACTTC. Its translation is CASSLSGTSSYEQYF.

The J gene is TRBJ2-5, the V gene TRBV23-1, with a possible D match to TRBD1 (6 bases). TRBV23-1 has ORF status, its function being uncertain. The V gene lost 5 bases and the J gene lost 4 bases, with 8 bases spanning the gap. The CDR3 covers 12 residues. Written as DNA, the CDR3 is TGCGCCAGCAGTGGGGGCCGAGAGACCCAGTACTTC. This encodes CASSGGRETQYF.

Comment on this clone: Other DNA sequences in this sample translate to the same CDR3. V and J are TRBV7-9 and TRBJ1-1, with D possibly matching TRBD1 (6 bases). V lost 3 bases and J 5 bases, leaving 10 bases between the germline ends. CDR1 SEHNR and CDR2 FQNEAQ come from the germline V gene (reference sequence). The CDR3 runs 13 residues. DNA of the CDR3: TGTGCCAGCAGCTTTCCCCAGGGGACTGAAGCTTTCTTT. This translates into CASSFPQGTEAFF.

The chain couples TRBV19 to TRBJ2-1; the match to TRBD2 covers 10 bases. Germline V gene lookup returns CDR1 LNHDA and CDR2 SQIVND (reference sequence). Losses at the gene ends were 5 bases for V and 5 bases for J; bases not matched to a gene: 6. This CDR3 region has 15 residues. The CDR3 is CASSDRGLANNEQFF. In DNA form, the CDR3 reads TGTGCCAGTAGTGATCGGGGACTAGCGAACAATGAGCAGTTCTTC.

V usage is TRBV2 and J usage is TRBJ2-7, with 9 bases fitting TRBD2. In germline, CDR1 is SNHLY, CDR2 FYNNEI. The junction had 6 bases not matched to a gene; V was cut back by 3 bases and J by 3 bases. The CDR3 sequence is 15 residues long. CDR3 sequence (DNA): TGTGCCAGCAGTGACCGACTAGCGGAAAACTACGAGCAGTACTTC. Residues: CASSDRLAENYEQYF.

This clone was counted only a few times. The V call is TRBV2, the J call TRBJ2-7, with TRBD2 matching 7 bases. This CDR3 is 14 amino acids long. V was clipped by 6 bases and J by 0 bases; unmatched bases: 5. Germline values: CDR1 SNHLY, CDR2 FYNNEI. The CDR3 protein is CASRLATSSYEQYF. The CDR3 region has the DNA TGTGCCAGCAGACTAGCGACATCCTCCTACGAGCAGTACTTC.

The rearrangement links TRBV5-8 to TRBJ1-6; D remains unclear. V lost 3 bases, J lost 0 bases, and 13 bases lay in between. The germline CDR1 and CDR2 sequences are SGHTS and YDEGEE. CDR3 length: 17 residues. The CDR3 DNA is TGTGCCAGCAGCTCCAGAATCGACACCTCCTATAATTCACCCCTCCACTTT. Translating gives CASSSRIDTSYNSPLHF.

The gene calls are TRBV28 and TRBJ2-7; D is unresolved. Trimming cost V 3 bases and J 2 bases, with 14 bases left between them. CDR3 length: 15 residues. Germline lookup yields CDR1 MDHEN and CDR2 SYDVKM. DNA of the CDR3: TGTGCCAGCAGTTTTTTGCAGGCCTCGCCCTACGAGCAGTACTTC. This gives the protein CASSFLQASPYEQYF. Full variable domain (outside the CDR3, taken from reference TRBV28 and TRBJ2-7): DVKVTQSSRYLVKRTGEKVFLECVQDMDHENMFWYRQDPGLGLRLIYFSYDVKMKEKGDIPEGYSVSREKKERFSLILESASTNQTSMYLCASSFLQASPYEQYFGPGTRLTVT.

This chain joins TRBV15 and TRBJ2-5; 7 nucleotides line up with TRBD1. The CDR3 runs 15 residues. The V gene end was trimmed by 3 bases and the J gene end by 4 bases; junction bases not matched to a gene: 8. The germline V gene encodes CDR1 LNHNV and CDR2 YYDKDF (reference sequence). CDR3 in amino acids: CATSRVTGSTETQYF. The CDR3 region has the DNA TGTGCCACCAGCAGGGTGACAGGGTCAACAGAGACCCAGTACTTC.

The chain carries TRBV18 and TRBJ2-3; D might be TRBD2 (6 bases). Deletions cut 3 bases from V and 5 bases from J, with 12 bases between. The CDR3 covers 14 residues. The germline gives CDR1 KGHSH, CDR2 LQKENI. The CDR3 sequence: CASSPPGVEDTQYF. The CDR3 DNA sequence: TGTGCCAGCTCACCCCCGGGGGTTGAAGATACGCAGTATTTT.

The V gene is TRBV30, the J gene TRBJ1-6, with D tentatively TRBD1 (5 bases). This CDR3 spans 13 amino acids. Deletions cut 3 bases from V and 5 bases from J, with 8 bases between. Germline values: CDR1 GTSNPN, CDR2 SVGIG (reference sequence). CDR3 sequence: CAWREGNNSPLHF. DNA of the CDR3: TGTGCCTGGAGGGAGGGGAATAATTCACCCCTCCACTTT.

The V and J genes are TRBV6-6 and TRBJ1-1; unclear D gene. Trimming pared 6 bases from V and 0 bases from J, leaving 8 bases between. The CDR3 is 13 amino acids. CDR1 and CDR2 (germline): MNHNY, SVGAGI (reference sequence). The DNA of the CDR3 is TGTGCCAGCAGGCCGAGGTTGAACACTGAAGCTTTCTTT. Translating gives CASRPRLNTEAFF.

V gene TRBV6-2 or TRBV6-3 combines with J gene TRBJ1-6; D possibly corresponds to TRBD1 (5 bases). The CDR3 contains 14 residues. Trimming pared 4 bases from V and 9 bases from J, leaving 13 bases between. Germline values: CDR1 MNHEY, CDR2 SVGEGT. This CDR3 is CASSSLDILSPLHF. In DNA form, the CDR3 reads TGTGCCAGCAGTTCCCTGGACATCCTTTCACCCCTCCACTTT.

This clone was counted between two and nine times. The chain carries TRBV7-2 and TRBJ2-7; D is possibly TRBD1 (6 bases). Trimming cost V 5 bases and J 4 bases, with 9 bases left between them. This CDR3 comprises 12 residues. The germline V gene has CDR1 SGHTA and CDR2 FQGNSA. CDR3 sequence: CASSLQGYEQYF. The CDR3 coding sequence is TGTGCCAGCAGCCTACAGGGTTACGAGCAGTACTTC.

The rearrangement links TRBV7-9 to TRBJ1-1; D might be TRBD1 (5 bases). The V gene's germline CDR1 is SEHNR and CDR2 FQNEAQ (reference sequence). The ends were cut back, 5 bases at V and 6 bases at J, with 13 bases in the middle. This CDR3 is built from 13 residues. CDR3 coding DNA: TGTGCCAGCAGCGACCCAGGGTTGGCTGAAGCTTTCTTT. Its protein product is CASSDPGLAEAFF.

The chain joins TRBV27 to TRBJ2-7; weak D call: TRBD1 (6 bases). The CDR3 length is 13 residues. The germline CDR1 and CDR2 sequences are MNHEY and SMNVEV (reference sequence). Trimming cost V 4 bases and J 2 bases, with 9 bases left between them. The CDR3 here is CASSYRAAYEQYF. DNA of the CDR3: TGTGCCAGCAGTTACAGGGCGGCCTACGAGCAGTACTTC.

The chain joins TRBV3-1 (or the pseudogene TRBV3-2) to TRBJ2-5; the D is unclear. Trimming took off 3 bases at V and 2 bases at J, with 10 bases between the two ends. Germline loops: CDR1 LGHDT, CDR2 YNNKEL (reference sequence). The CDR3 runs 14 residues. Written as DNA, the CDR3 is TGTGCCAGCAGCCAGTTAGCCAAGCAAGAGACCCAGTACTTC. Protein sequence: CASSQLAKQETQYF.

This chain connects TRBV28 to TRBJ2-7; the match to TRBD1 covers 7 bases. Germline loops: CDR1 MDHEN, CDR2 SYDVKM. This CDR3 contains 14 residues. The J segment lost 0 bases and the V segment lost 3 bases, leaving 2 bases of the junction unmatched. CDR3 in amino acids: CASSLTGSSYEQYF. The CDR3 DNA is TGTGCCAGCAGTTTGACAGGGAGCTCCTACGAGCAGTACTTC.

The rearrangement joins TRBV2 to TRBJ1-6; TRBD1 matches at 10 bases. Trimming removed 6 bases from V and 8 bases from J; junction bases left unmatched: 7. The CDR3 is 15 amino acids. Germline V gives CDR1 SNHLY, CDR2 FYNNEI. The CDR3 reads CASSGQGDADSPLHF. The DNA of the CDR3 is TGTGCCAGCAGCGGACAGGGGGACGCGGATTCACCCCTCCACTTT.

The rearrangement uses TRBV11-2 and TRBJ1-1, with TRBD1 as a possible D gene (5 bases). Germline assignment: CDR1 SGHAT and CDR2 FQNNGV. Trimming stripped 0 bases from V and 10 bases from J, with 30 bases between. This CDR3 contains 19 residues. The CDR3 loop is CASSLEGSWREGDRTGAFF. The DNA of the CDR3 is TGTGCCAGCAGCTTAGAGGGTAGTTGGAGGGAAGGCGACAGAACCGGAGCTTTCTTT.